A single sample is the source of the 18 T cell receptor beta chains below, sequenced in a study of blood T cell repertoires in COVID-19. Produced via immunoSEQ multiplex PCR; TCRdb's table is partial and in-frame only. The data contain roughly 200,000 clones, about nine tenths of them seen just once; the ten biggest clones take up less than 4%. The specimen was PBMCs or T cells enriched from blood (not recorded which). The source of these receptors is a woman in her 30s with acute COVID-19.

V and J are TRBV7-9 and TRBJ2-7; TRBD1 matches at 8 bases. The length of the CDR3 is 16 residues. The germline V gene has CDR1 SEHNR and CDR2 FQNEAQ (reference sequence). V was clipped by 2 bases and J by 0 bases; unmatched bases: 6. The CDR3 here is CASSLQGAQSSYEQYF. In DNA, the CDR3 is TGTGCCAGCAGCTTACAGGGGGCGCAGAGCTCCTACGAGCAGTACTTC.

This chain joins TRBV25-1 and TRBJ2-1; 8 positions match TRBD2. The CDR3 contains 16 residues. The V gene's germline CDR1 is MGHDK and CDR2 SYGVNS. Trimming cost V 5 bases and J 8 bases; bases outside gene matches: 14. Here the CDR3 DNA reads TGTGCCAGCAGTAGCCGGGAGGGCCCTGGGAGGGATGAGCAGTTCTTC. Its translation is CASSSREGPGRDEQFF.

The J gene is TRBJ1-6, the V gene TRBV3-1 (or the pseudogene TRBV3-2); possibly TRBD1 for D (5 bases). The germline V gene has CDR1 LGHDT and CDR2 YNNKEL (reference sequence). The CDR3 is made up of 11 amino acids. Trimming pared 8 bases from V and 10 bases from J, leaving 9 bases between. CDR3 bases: TGTGCCAGCGGAGGGACCTCACCCCTCCACTTT. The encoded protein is CASGGTSPLHF.

The CDR3 protein is CASSLWEQGNEQYF. The CDR3 region has the DNA TGTGCCAGCTCACTATGGGAACAGGGAAACGAGCAGTACTTC. The rearrangement links TRBV18 to TRBJ2-7; a possible D gene is TRBD1 (6 bases). Trimming took 4 bases from V and 5 from J, leaving 15 bases between them. CDR3 length equals 14 residues. CDR1 is KGHSH and CDR2 is LQKENI in the germline V gene.

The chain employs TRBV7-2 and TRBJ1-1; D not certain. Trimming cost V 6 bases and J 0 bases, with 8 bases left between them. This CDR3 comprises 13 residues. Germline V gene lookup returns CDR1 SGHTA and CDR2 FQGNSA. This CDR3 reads CASSYYMNTEAFF. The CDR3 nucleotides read TGTGCCAGCAGTTATTACATGAACACTGAAGCTTTCTTT.

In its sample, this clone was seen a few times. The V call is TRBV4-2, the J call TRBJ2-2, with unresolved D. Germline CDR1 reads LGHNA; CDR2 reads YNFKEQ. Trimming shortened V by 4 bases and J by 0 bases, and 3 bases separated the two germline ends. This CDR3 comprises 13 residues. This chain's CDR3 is CASSLSNTGELFF. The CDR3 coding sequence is TGTGCCAGCAGCCTCTCGAACACCGGGGAGCTGTTTTTT.

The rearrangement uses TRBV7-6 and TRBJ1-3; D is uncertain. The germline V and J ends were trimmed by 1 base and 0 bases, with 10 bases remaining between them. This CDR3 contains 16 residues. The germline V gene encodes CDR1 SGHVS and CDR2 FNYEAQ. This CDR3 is CASSLGSQYSGNTIYF. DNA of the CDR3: TGTGCCAGCAGCTTAGGGAGCCAATACTCTGGAAACACCATATATTTT.

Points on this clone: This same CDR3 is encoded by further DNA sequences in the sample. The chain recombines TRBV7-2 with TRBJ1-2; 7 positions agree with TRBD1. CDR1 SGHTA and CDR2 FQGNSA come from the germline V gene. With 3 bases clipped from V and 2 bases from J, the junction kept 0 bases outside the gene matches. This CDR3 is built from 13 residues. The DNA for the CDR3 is TGTGCCAGCAGCTTGGGACAGAACTATGGCTACACCTTC. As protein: CASSLGQNYGYTF.

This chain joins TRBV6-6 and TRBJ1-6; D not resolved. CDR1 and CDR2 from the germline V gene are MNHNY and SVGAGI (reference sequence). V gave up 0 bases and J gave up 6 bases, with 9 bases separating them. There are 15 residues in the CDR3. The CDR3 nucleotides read TGTGCCAGCAGTTACTCATCCCTTTTTAATTCACCCCTCCACTTT. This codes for CASSYSSLFNSPLHF.

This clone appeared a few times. The CDR3 protein is CASSPGQVHNEQFF. In DNA, the CDR3 is TGTGCCAGCAGCCCGGGACAGGTACACAATGAGCAGTTCTTC. The chain recombines TRBV11-3 with TRBJ2-1; the match to TRBD1 covers 8 bases. The germline CDR1 and CDR2 sequences are SGHNT and YENEEA. CDR3 length: 14 residues. The ends lost 5 bases at V and 5 bases at J; junction bases unmatched: 5. The entire variable domain, with the rest obtained from reference TRBV11-3 and TRBJ2-1, is as follows: EAGVVQSPRYKIIEKKQPVAFWCNPISGHNTLYWYLQNLGQGPELLIRYENEEAVDDSQLPKDRFSAERLKGVDSTLKIQPAELGDSAVYLCASSPGQVHNEQFFGPGTRLTVL.

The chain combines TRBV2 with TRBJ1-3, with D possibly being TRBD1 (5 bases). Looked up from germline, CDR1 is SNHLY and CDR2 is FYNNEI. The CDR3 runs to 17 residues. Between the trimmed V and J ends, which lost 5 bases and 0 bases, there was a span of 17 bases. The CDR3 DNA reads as TGTGCCAGCAGTTATCTCTGGGGCCCCGCCTCTGGAAACACCATATATTTT. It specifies CASSYLWGPASGNTIYF.

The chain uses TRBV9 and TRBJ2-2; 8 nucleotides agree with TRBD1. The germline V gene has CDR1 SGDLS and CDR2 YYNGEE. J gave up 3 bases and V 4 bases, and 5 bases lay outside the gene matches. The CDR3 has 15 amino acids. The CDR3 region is CASSPGDRHTGELFF. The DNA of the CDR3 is TGTGCCAGCAGCCCGGGGGACAGGCACACCGGGGAGCTGTTTTTT.

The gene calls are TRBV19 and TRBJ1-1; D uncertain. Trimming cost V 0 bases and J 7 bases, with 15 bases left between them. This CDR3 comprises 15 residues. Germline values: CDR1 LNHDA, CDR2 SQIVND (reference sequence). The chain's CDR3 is CASSIDPAFPGEAFF. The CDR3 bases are TGTGCCAGTAGTATAGATCCTGCTTTTCCCGGTGAAGCTTTCTTT. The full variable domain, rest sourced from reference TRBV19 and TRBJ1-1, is DGGITQSPKYLFRKEGQNVTLSCEQNLNHDAMYWYRQDPGQGLRLIYYSQIVNDFQKGDIAEGYSVSREKKESFPLTVTSAQKNPTAFYLCASSIDPAFPGEAFFGQGTRLTVV.

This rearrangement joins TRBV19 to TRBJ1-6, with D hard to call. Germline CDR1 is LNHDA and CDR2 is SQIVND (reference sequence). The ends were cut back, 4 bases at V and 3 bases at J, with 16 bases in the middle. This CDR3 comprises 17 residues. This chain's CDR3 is CASSTRQEVFYNSPLHF. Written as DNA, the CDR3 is TGTGCCAGTAGTACCCGCCAGGAGGTATTCTATAATTCACCCCTCCACTTT.

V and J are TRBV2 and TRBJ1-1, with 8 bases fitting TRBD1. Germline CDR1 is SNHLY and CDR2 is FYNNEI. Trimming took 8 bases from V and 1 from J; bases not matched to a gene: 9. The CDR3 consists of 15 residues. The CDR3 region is CASASQGARNTEAFF. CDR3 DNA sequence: TGTGCCAGCGCGTCCCAGGGGGCACGGAACACTGAAGCTTTCTTT. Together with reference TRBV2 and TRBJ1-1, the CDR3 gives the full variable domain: EPEVTQTPSHQVTQMGQEVILRCVPISNHLYFYWYRQILGQKVEFLVSFYNNEISEKSEIFDDQFSVERPDGSNFTLKIRSTKLEDSAMYFCASASQGARNTEAFFGQGTRLTVV.

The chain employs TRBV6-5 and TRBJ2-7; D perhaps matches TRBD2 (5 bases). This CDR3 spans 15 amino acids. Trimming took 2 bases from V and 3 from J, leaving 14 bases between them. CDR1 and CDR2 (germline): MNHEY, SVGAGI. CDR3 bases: TGTGCCAGCAGTTACCGGAGGACTGCTCACTACGAGCAGTACTTC. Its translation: CASSYRRTAHYEQYF.

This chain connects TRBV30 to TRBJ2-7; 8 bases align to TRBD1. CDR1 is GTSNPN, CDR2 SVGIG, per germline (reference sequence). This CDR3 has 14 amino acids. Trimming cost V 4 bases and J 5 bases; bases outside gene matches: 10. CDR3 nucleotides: TGTGCCTGGACCGAGGGGCAGGGGGCCCACGAGCAGTACTTC. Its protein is CAWTEGQGAHEQYF.

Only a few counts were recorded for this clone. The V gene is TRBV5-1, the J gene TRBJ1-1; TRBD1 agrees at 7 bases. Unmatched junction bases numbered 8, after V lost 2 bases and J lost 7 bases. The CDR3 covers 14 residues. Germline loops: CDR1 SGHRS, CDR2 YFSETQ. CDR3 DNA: TGCGCCAGCAGCTTCAGGGGGGAAGATGGTGAAGCTTTCTTT. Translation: CASSFRGEDGEAFF.